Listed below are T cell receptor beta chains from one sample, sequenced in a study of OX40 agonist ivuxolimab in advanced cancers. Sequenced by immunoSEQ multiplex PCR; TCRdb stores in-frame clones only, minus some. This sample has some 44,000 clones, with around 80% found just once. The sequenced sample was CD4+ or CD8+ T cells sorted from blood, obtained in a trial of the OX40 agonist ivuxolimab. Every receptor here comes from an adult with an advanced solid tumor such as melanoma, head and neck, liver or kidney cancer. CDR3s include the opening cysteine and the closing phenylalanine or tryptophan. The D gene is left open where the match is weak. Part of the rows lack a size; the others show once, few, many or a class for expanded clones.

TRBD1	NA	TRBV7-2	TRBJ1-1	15	CASSRRQGRSTEAFF	TGTGCCAGCAGCCGAAGACAGGGAAGGAGCACTGAAGCTTTCTTT
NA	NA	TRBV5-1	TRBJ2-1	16	CASSFRGSGSYNEQFF	TGCGCCAGCAGCTTCCGTGGAAGCGGGTCCTACAATGAGCAGTTCTTC
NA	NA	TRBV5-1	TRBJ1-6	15	CASSLAGQGSSPLHF	TGCGCCAGCAGCTTGGCCGGGCAGGGAAGCTCACCCCTCCACTTT
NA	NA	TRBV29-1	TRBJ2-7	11	CSVEDNGEQYF	TGCAGCGTTGAAGATAATGGCGAGCAGTACTTC
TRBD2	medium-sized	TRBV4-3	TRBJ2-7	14	CASTIMRGEHEQYF	TGCGCCAGCACCATCATGCGGGGGGAGCACGAGCAGTACTTC
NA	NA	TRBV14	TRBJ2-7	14	CASSQGRYSYEQYF	TGTGCCAGCAGCCAAGGGCGGTACTCCTACGAGCAGTACTTC
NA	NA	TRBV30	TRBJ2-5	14	CAWKGRGRGETQYF	TGTGCCTGGAAAGGGAGGGGGAGGGGAGAGACCCAGTACTTC
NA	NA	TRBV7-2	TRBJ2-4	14	CASSVTRQGDIQYF	TGTGCCAGCAGCGTCACACGGCAGGGAGACATTCAGTACTTC
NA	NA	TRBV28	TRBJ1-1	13	CASIQGVYTEAFF	TGTGCCAGCATTCAGGGAGTTTACACTGAAGCTTTCTTT
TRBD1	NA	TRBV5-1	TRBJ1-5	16	CASSLGGQGPNQPQHF	TGCGCCAGCAGCTTGGGCGGACAGGGACCTAATCAGCCCCAGCATTTT
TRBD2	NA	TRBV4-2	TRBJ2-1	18	CASSPGLAQLGFHNEQFF	TGTGCCAGCAGCCCCGGACTAGCTCAGCTGGGTTTCCACAATGAGCAGTTCTTC
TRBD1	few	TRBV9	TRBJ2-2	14	CASSGQGNTGELFF	TGTGCCAGCAGCGGACAGGGGAACACCGGGGAGCTGTTTTTT
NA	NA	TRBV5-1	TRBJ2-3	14	CASSLGNPTDTQYF	TGCGCCAGCAGCTTGGGGAATCCCACAGATACGCAGTATTTT
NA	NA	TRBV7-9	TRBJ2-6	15	CASSLRVAGANVLTF	TGTGCCAGCAGCTTACGGGTCGCTGGGGCCAACGTCCTGACTTTC
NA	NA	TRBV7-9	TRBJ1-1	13	CASSLGSNTEAFF	TGTGCCAGCAGCTTAGGCAGCAACACTGAAGCTTTCTTT
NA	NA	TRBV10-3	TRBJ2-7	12	CATGAGTYEQYF	TGTGCCACCGGGGCTGGCACCTACGAGCAGTACTTC
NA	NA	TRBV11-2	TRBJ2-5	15	CASRERSGGIETQYF	TGTGCCAGCAGGGAGAGGTCGGGGGGCATAGAGACCCAGTACTTC
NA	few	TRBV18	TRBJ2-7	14	CASSPNASPYEQYF	TGTGCCAGCTCACCAAATGCTAGTCCCTACGAGCAGTACTTC
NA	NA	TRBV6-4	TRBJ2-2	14	CASRTGQYTGELFF	TGTGCCAGCAGAACAGGACAGTACACCGGGGAGCTGTTTTTT
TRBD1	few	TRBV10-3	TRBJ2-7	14	CAISGGTGLHEQYF	TGTGCCATCAGTGGCGGGACAGGGTTACACGAGCAGTACTTC
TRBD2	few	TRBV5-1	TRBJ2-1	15	CASSLAGVENNEQFF	TGCGCCAGCAGCTTAGCGGGAGTGGAAAACAATGAGCAGTTCTTC
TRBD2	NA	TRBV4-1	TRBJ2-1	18	CASSQVGLAGGSRNEQFF	TGCGCCAGCAGCCAAGTGGGACTAGCGGGAGGTTCTCGCAATGAGCAGTTCTTC
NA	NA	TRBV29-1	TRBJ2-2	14	CSVLGVLNTGELFF	TGCAGCGTTCTAGGGGTTCTGAACACCGGGGAGCTGTTTTTT
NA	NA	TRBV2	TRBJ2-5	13	CASSEGEVETQYF	TGTGCCAGCAGTGAAGGGGAGGTGGAGACCCAGTACTTC
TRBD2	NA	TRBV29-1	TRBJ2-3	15	CSVDGAGGATDTQYF	TGCAGCGTTGATGGGGCGGGAGGGGCGACAGATACGCAGTATTTT
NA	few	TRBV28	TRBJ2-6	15	CASSQPYSGANVLTF	TGTGCCAGCAGTCAACCCTACTCTGGGGCCAACGTCCTGACTTTC
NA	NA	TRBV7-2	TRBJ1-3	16	CASSLYPQGLGNTIYF	TGTGCCAGCAGCTTATACCCCCAGGGCCTCGGAAACACCATATATTTT